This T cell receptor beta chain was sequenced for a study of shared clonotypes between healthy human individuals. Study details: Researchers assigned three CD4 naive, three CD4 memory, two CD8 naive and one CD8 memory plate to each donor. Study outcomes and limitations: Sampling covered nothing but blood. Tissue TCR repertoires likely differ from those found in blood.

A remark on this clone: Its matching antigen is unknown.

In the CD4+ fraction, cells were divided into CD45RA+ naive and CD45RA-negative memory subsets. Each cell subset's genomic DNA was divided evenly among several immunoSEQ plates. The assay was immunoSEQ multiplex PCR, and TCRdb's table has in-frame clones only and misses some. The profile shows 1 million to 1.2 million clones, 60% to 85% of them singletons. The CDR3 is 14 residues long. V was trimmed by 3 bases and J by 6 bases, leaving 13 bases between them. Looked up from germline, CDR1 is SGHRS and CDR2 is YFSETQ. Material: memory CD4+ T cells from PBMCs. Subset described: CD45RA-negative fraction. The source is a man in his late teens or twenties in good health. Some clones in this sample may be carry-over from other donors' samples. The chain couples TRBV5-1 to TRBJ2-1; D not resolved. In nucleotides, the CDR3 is TGCGCCAGCAGCTCCACACAGTTACGCAATGAGCAGTTCTTC. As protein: CASSSTQLRNEQFF.